This T cell receptor (beta chain) was sequenced for a study of blood T cell repertoires in COVID-19. The assay was immunoSEQ multiplex PCR, and TCRdb's table has in-frame clones only and misses some. The repertoire holds over 150,000 clones, with approximately 83% as singletons. Sequencing was carried out using peripheral blood. This TCR derives from a woman in her sixties with acute or convalescent COVID-19.

The CDR3 region has the DNA TGTGCCTGGAGTGTCTGGGGCAGGGGAAATCAGCCCCAGCATTTT. Its protein is CAWSVWGRGNQPQHF. The chain combines TRBV30 with TRBJ1-5, with D possibly TRBD1 on 6 matching bases. Trimming took 0 bases from V and 4 from J, leaving 13 bases between them. Germline V CDR1 and CDR2: GTSNPN, SVGIG (reference sequence). CDR3 length equals 15 residues.